These 23 T cell receptor beta chains share one sample of origin, sequenced in a study of identical twins. TCRdb processed the 5' RACE reads anew with MiXCR; each CDR3 protein has one entry. Among some 320,000 distinct CDR3 sequences listed, 9% to 15% were seen once. This same sample was also part of a study on yellow fever vaccine responses in identical twins.

Sequenced: CD8+ T cells sorted from blood. The receptors come from a woman between 18 and 30 years old in good health.

The chain is built from TRBV9 and TRBJ2-2; a weak D match, TRBD2 (5 bases). The V end was cut by 2 bases, the J end by 0 bases, with 11 bases between. The CDR3 is made up of 16 amino acids. Germline CDR1 SGDLS, CDR2 YYNGEE. In DNA, the CDR3 is TGTGCCAGCAGCGTGAGGACTGTATCGAACACCGGGGAGCTGTTTTTT. This gives the protein CASSVRTVSNTGELFF.

This clonotype was counted between two and nine times. The rearrangement uses TRBV3-1 and TRBJ2-2; the D gene is possibly TRBD2 (5 bases). Germline V gene data show CDR1 as LGHDT and CDR2 as YNNKEL (reference sequence). Between the trimmed V and J ends, which lost 4 bases and 3 bases, there was a span of 18 bases. CDR3 length: 17 amino acids. The CDR3 is CASSPAPGWADTGELFF. CDR3 DNA sequence: TGTGCCAGCAGCCCCGCCCCGGGATGGGCAGACACCGGGGAGCTGTTTTTT.

This clonotype was seen at least ten times. This chain uses TRBV5-1 with TRBJ2-7, with TRBD2 matching over 9 bases. Germline-derived CDR1 and CDR2 are SGHRS and YFSETQ. Germline trimming cut 0 bases from V and 4 bases from J; bases unmatched to any gene: 8. The CDR3 spans 16 residues. The CDR3, as DNA: TGCGCCAGCAGCTTGGAGCCAGCGGGAGGAAGATACGAGCAGTACTTC. It translates to CASSLEPAGGRYEQYF.

The chain recombines TRBV4-1 with TRBJ2-3; 7 nucleotides match TRBD2. The V segment lost 3 bases and the J segment 0 bases; nucleotides outside the gene matches: 6. Germline CDR1 and CDR2: MGHRA and YSYEKL. The CDR3 loop spans 16 amino acids. This CDR3 reads CASSHGAGTSTDTQYF. In DNA, the CDR3 is TGCGCCAGCAGCCATGGAGCGGGGACTAGCACAGATACGCAGTATTTT.

This clonotype was counted a single time. This chain connects TRBV20-1 to TRBJ2-1; TRBD2 matches at 7 bases. Germline V CDR1 and CDR2: DFQATT, SNEGSKA (reference sequence). V was pared by 6 bases and J by 4 bases, with 21 bases of the junction left unmatched. This CDR3 has 18 residues. CDR3 loop: CSASGDEKIYMGYNEQFF. The DNA for the CDR3 is TGCAGTGCCAGCGGGGACGAGAAAATCTACATGGGGTACAATGAGCAGTTCTTC.

V and J are TRBV2 and TRBJ1-1, with TRBD1 as a possible D gene (5 bases). Germline V gene lookup returns CDR1 SNHLY and CDR2 FYNNEI. The germline V and J ends were trimmed by 4 bases and 4 bases, with 16 bases remaining between them. This CDR3 has 15 amino acids. CDR3 DNA: TGTGCCAGCAGTGGGGTCATCGCGGGGGGCACTGAAGCTTTCTTT. Amino acids: CASSGVIAGGTEAFF.

The V gene is TRBV20-1, the J gene TRBJ2-5; D remains unclear. This CDR3 has 15 amino acids. Germline V gene sequence: CDR1 DFQATT, CDR2 SNEGSKA (reference sequence). V gave up 0 bases and J gave up 3 bases, with 14 bases separating them. The CDR3, as DNA: TGCAGTGCTAGAGATCCCTGGTCAGAAAAAGAGACCCAGTACTTC. Protein sequence: CSARDPWSEKETQYF.

In its sample, this clonotype was seen a few times. The CDR3 DNA follows: TGTGCCAGCAGTTTTTTTGTCGGGAACACCGGGGAGCTGTTTTTT. Its translation is CASSFFVGNTGELFF. V is TRBV2 and J is TRBJ2-2; D gene uncertain. From germline, CDR1 is SNHLY and CDR2 FYNNEI. The CDR3 has 15 residues. Trimming took 5 bases from V and 1 from J, leaving 11 bases between them. The entire variable domain, with the rest obtained from reference TRBV2 and TRBJ2-2, is as follows: EPEVTQTPSHQVTQMGQEVILRCVPISNHLYFYWYRQILGQKVEFLVSFYNNEISEKSEIFDDQFSVERPDGSNFTLKIRSTKLEDSAMYFCASSFFVGNTGELFFGEGSRLTVL.

A remark on this clonotype: A read error may be the cause here, since a much bigger clone is one base away. The CDR3 does not end in the conserved phenylalanine or tryptophan, so this is likely a read error. The rearrangement links TRBV7-2 to TRBJ2-3, with D possibly matching TRBD2 (5 bases). The germline gives CDR1 SGHTA, CDR2 FQGNSA. Trimming pared 4 bases from V and 5 bases from J, leaving 10 bases between. This CDR3 region has 13 residues. CDR3 sequence: CASSYSVRDTQYV. CDR3 DNA: TGTGCCAGCAGCTATAGCGTTAGAGATACGCAGTATGTT.

The rearrangement links TRBV6-2 or TRBV6-3 to TRBJ2-1, with D possibly being TRBD1 or TRBD2 (5 bases each). Trimming removed 8 bases at V and 4 bases at J, with 15 bases between. The CDR3 is made up of 14 amino acids. Germline CDR1 MNHEY, CDR2 SVGEGT. In DNA, the CDR3 is TGTGCCAGCGCCGGGGCGGCATCTTACAATGAGCAGTTCTTC. This translates into CASAGAASYNEQFF.

The V and J genes are TRBV4-1 and TRBJ1-1; D is undetermined. This CDR3 spans 13 amino acids. CDR1 MGHRA and CDR2 YSYEKL come from the germline V gene. V was cut by 1 base and J by 5 bases, with 8 bases left in between. The CDR3 region has the DNA TGCGCCAGCAGCCAAGGTGGGGAAACTGAAGCTTTCTTT. Protein: CASSQGGETEAFF.

The chain joins TRBV9 to TRBJ2-7; no firm D call. Germline CDR1 and CDR2: SGDLS and YYNGEE. The CDR3 is 14 amino acids. Trimming removed 4 bases at V and 0 bases at J, with 11 bases between. The CDR3 bases are TGTGCCAGCAGCCCCGTGGGCCTCTCCTACGAGCAGTACTTC. Its protein is CASSPVGLSYEQYF. The full variable domain, rest sourced from reference TRBV9 and TRBJ2-7, is DSGVTQTPKHLITATGQRVTLRCSPRSGDLSVYWYQQSLDQGLQFLIQYYNGEERAKGNILERFSAQQFPDLHSELNLSSLELGDSALYFCASSPVGLSYEQYFGPGTRLTVT.

This clonotype showed up many times. The V gene is TRBV4-1, the J gene TRBJ2-3; D unclear. The CDR3 is 18 amino acids. Between the trimmed V and J ends, which lost 1 base and 1 base, there was a span of 18 bases. Germline CDR1 MGHRA, CDR2 YSYEKL. CDR3 protein: CASSQVYLGFRGTDTQYF. The CDR3 nucleotides are TGCGCCAGCAGCCAAGTTTATTTAGGATTTCGGGGCACAGATACGCAGTATTTT.

This clonotype was counted between two and nine times. The chain recombines TRBV7-9 with TRBJ1-2, with TRBD1 matching over 8 bases. With V trimmed by 5 bases and J by 3 bases, 8 bases remained unmatched. CDR3 size: 15 residues. CDR1 SEHNR and CDR2 FQNEAQ come from the germline V gene (reference sequence). This CDR3 reads CASSPGQGADYGYTF. The CDR3 region has the DNA TGTGCCAGCAGCCCGGGCCAGGGGGCTGACTATGGCTACACCTTC.

The sample holds a few counts of this clonotype. The genes are TRBV12-5 and TRBJ2-1; 9 bases line up with TRBD1. Germline V gene lookup returns CDR1 LGHNT and CDR2 FRNRAP. J was trimmed by 9 bases and V by 2 bases; bases with no gene match: 5. There are 14 residues in the CDR3. Here the CDR3 DNA reads TGTGCTAGTGGTTTGCCGGACAGGGGTACTGAGCAGTTCTTC. Translation: CASGLPDRGTEQFF.

This sequence joins TRBV2 and TRBJ2-7; D not certain. Trimming took off 4 bases at V and 6 bases at J, with 10 bases between the two ends. The CDR3 covers 12 residues. CDR1 is SNHLY, CDR2 FYNNEI, per germline. The CDR3 nucleotides read TGTGCCAGCAGTGTTCCCCAACGCGAGCAGTACGTC. Encoded protein: CASSVPQREQYV.

As to this clonotype: The junction departs from germline at one end; a sequencing error may be responsible. The rearrangement joins TRBV4-1 to TRBJ1-4; possible D gene TRBD1, 5 bases. This CDR3 spans 12 amino acids. The V gene's germline CDR1 is MGHRA and CDR2 YSYEKL. As DNA, the CDR3 is TGCGCCAGCAGCCAAGACGAGACAGTCTTACTTTTT. Translation: CASSQDETVLLF.

The rearrangement links TRBV5-5 to TRBJ2-3; 7 positions agree with TRBD2. Looked up from germline, CDR1 is SGHKS and CDR2 is YYEKEE (reference sequence). The CDR3 covers 16 residues. The V and J ends lost 0 bases and 3 bases, in that order; junction bases with no gene match: 7. CDR3 nucleotides: TGTGCCAGCAGCTTGGTTTCTAGCGGAGCTACAGATACGCAGTATTTT. Protein product: CASSLVSSGATDTQYF.

This chain joins TRBV29-1 and TRBJ1-1; TRBD1 might be the D (5 bases). Germline V gene data show CDR1 as SQVTM and CDR2 as ANQGSEA. The CDR3 sequence is 11 residues long. The germline V and J ends were trimmed by 6 bases and 7 bases, with 12 bases remaining between them. The CDR3 DNA reads TGCAGCGTCGACGACAGTTATGAAGCTTTCTTT. Its protein product is CSVDDSYEAFF. Using reference TRBV29-1 and TRBJ1-1 for the parts outside the CDR3, the full variable domain is SAVISQKPSRDICQRGTSLTIQCQVDSQVTMMFWYRQQPGQSLTLIATANQGSEATYESGFVIDKFPISRPNLTFSTLTVSNMSPEDSSIYLCSVDDSYEAFFGQGTRLTVV.

The chain combines TRBV27 with TRBJ2-3; TRBD2 matches 7 bases. Per the germline V gene, CDR1 is MNHEY and CDR2 is SMNVEV (reference sequence). V lost 3 bases, J lost 4 bases, and 4 bases stayed unmatched. The CDR3 runs to 14 residues. The CDR3 loop reads CASSFPSGSDTQYF. The CDR3 DNA reads TGTGCCAGCAGTTTTCCTAGCGGTTCAGATACGCAGTATTTT.

In its sample, this clonotype was seen many times. The chain is built from TRBV28 and TRBJ2-1; D remains ambiguous. Germline V gives CDR1 MDHEN, CDR2 SYDVKM. Trimming shortened V by 1 base and J by 5 bases, and 6 bases separated the two germline ends. This CDR3 comprises 13 residues. The CDR3: CASSLSENNEQFF. CDR3 bases: TGTGCCAGCAGTTTATCGGAAAACAATGAGCAGTTCTTC.

This clonotype was seen a handful of times. This chain connects TRBV12-3 or TRBV12-4 to TRBJ2-6; TRBD1 agrees at 7 bases. The CDR3 loop spans 18 amino acids. V trimming: 5 bases; J trimming: 0 bases; junction bases outside the gene matches: 10. The CDR3 here is CASSTYRGPSSGANVLTF. CDR3 sequence (DNA): TGTGCCAGCAGTACATACAGGGGCCCCAGCTCTGGGGCCAACGTCCTGACTTTC.

This clonotype was counted only a few times. The J gene is TRBJ2-4, the V gene TRBV5-1, with 9 bases that match TRBD2. Trimming removed 3 bases from V and 7 bases from J; junction bases left unmatched: 11. CDR1 is SGHRS and CDR2 is YFSETQ in the germline V gene. The CDR3 length is 16 residues. Here the CDR3 reads CASSSFGAGGPNIQYF. CDR3 in DNA: TGCGCCAGCAGCTCCTTCGGGGCGGGGGGGCCGAACATTCAGTACTTC.